What follows is one T cell receptor beta chain and its context. This specimen belongs to a study of cytomegalovirus exposure and HLA in healthy donors. PCR primers comprised 60 Vbeta and 13 Jbeta primers. Assay: immunoSEQ multiplex PCR; the TCRdb copy retains only in-frame clones and omits some. The table lists about 130,000 clones. This sequence was found in a woman aged 60-75 years in good health and CMV-seronegative. The sequenced sample was PBMCs.

The CDR3 coding sequence is TGTGCCAGCAGCTCACTGACATCCTATTCCAGCTCCTACGAGCAGTACTTC. This gives the protein CASSSLTSYSSSYEQYF. The gene calls are TRBV11-1 and TRBJ2-7; D is uncertain. Trimming took off 4 bases at V and 0 bases at J, with 19 bases between the two ends. The CDR3 has 17 amino acids. Germline values: CDR1 SGHAT, CDR2 FQDESV (reference sequence). The full variable domain, with the rest looked up from reference TRBV11-1 and TRBJ2-7, is EAEVAQSPRYKITEKSQAVAFWCDPISGHATLYWYRQILGQGPELLVQFQDESVVDDSQLPKDRFSAERLKGVDSTLKIQPAELGDSAMYLCASSSLTSYSSSYEQYFGPGTRLTVT.